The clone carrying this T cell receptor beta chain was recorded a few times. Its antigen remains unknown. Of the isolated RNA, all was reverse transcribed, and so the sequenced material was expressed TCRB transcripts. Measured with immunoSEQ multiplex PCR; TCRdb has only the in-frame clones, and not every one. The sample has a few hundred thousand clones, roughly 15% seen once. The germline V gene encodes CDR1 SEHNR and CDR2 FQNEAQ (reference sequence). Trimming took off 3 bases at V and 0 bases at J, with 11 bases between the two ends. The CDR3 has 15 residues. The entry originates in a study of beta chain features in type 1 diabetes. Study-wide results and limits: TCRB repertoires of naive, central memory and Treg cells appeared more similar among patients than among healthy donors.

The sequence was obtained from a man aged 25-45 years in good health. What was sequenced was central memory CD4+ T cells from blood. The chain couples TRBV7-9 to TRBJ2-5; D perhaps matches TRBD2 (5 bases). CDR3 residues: CASSLDWTDQETQYF. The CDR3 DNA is TGTGCCAGCAGCTTGGACTGGACGGACCAAGAGACCCAGTACTTC.